This section outlines one TCR beta chain sequence together with its context. Its antigen is still unknown. No base qualities exist here, and no much larger clone lies one base off it. These data are taken from a study of PD-1 blockade in classical Hodgkin lymphoma (dated by TCRdb to about 2020). About the investigation overall: Nivolumab dosing was 3 mg/kg intravenously every 2 weeks, continuing until either disease progression or unacceptable toxicity. A peripheral blood immune signature of response to PD-1 blockade in classical Hodgkin lymphoma was defined using TCR beta sequencing and CyTOF.

What the time point label conveys for this sample: cycle 1 day 1 (C1D1), immediately before nivolumab initiation. Every trial patient had relapsed following autologous stem cell transplantation, and prior brentuximab vedotin exposure was what differed among cohorts A, B and C. The trial cohort included 55 to 65 patients with relapsed/refractory classical Hodgkin lymphoma, and each patient had a best overall response of complete response, partial response or progressive disease. In the multi-cohort phase II CheckMate 205 trial, trial patients received single-agent nivolumab. An independent review committee assessed best overall response by applying the 2007 International Working Group response criteria. Trial PBMCs were obtained immediately prior to nivolumab initiation (C1D1) and on therapy at cycle 2 day 1 and cycle 4 day 1. After peripheral blood was drawn into 8 mL Vacutainer Cell Preparation Tubes, PBMCs were isolated by centrifugation and then cryopreserved.

What the study reported, not specific to this receptor: Baseline diversity similar to that of newly diagnosed patients was observed in trial patients achieving complete response, whereas significantly lower diversity was observed in partial responders and progressors. A significant rise by C4D1 was seen in CD4+ but not CD8+ TCR diversity (p=0.0027 vs p=0.16), with the rise being most apparent in complete responders (p=0.02). Lower diversity was observed in patients in whom nivolumab was started less than 1 year after ASCT, and these patients were excluded from later analyses so that confounding by immune reconstitution would be avoided. Baseline TCR diversity was reported to be lower in newly diagnosed patients than in healthy donors and to be lower still in relapsed/refractory patients. Only a single clinical trial cohort was studied, and what caused the repertoire differences, possibly disease activity or prior therapy, remained undefined.

Trimming removed 4 bases from V and 6 bases from J, leaving 9 bases between the germline ends. The CDR3 holds 13 amino acids from the cysteine to the phenylalanine. The only DNA kept is the CDR3, 39 bases in frame from the first base. Taken from the germline V gene (reference sequence), the CDR1 and CDR2 loops are SEHNR and FQNEAQ. Genomic DNA was isolated using the Qiagen DNeasy kit from unsorted PBMCs as well as from negatively selected CD4+ and CD8+ fractions. Amplification of TCR beta CDR3 regions was done by immunoSEQ multiplex PCR with primers that anneal to V and J segments. A synthetic immune receptor repertoire was used to minimize amplification bias, and any residual bias was removed computationally once sequencing was done. As for how the authors treated the data: Repertoire diversity was quantified as the Shannon entropy index using custom Python scripts. Unsorted, CD4+ and CD8+ repertoires were examined separately, except in combined analyses, for which CD4+ and CD8+ sequences were merged in silico. Clonal expansion was defined as at least a 2-fold frequency increase after treatment relative to C1D1, with a pseudocount of 0.5 for undetected baseline clones. Clones with 0 or 1 copy at C1D1 were defined as singleton clones, while clones with 2 or more copies were defined as non-singleton clones. By matching protein sequences in sorted samples from the same patient, clones expanded in unsorted samples were annotated as CD4+, CD8+ or unknown. Diversity changes from C1D1 to C4D1 were tested in paired samples using Wilcoxon tests. TCRdb took over this immuneACCESS table, retaining in-frame rearrangements with V and J assigned. Such tables are incomplete; in checked studies, under half of the missing clones stem from an unresolved V gene, and the remainder is unexplained. The V and J calls and clone size are taken from that table; D and trimming were inferred from the DNA. The sample has some 19,000 clones on record, roughly 80% of them singletons. The top ten constitute about 5.9% of the sample.

The chain employs TRBV7-9 and TRBJ2-2; TRBD2 is possibly the D segment (5 matching bases). The material sequenced was peripheral blood mononuclear cells (PBMCs), taken at baseline. The clonotype comes from a human donor with classical Hodgkin lymphoma. In nucleotide form, the sequence is TGTGCCAGCAGCTCCACTAGGTCCGGGGAGCTGTTTTTT. Translated, it reads CASSSTRSGELFF. The reference TRBV7-9 and TRBJ2-2 proteins fill in what lies around the CDR3, so the full variable domain reads DTGVSQNPRHKITKRGQNVTFRCDPISEHNRLYWYRQTLGQGPEFLTYFQNEAQLEKSRLLSDRFSAERPKGSFSTLEIQRTEQGDSAMYLCASSSTRSGELFFGEGSRLTVL.